Listed here are 24 T cell receptor beta chains from one sample, sequenced in a study of molecular identifiers for immune sequencing clone quantification. TCRdb recomputed calls from the PCR reads with MiXCR, one row per CDR3 protein. Here the sample spans more than 300,000 distinct CDR3 sequences, about a fifth being singletons. The sequenced sample consisted of naive CD8+ T cells from blood, with Jurkat cell RNA spiked in. Subset reported: FACS-sorted CD8+CD4-CCR7+CD45RA+ naive T cells. Receptors were obtained from a human donor in good health. Some libraries in this study had Jurkat cell RNA spiked in.

This clonotype was seen only a few times. The gene calls are TRBV19 and TRBJ1-1; D ambiguous. V was cut by 5 bases and J by 3 bases, with 10 bases left in between. Germline V lookup: CDR1 LNHDA, CDR2 SQIVND (reference sequence). The CDR3 is made up of 13 amino acids. The CDR3 coding sequence is TGTGCCAGTAGTTTCGGCAGCTACACTGAAGCTTTCTTT. Its protein is CASSFGSYTEAFF.

This clonotype showed up many times. The V gene is TRBV29-1, the J gene TRBJ1-1; D unclear. Germline CDR1 is SQVTM and CDR2 is ANQGSEA. The germline V and J ends were trimmed by 2 bases and 1 base, with 11 bases remaining between them. The CDR3 sequence is 14 residues long. As DNA, the CDR3 is TGCAGCGTTGAATCGAAAGGAACGAACACTGAAGCTTTCTTT. Protein sequence: CSVESKGTNTEAFF.

As to this clonotype: This sequence may be a read error, since a much larger clone differs from it by one base. This chain links TRBV2 with TRBJ2-2, with D perhaps given as TRBD1 or TRBD2 (5 bases each). Germline values: CDR1 SNHLY, CDR2 FYNNEI. The CDR3 contains 12 residues. CDR3 region: CASIQDTGELLF. DNA of the CDR3: TGTGCCAGCATCCAGGACACCGGGGAGCTGCTTTTT.

Comment on this clonotype: A much more abundant neighbour one base away suggests this may be a read error. The rearrangement joins TRBV12-3 or TRBV12-4 to TRBJ1-1, with D uncertain. CDR3 length: 13 residues. CDR3 amino acids: CVSNLAWTEKPFF. The CDR3 nucleotides read TGTGTCAGCAACCTCGCCTGGACGGAAAAGCCTTTCTTT.

This clonotype was picked up many times. V and J are TRBV13 and TRBJ2-3; D not certain. CDR3 length: 12 amino acids. Germline CDR1 is PRHDT and CDR2 is FYEKMQ (reference sequence). V was clipped by 5 bases and J by 8 bases, with 11 bases between them. The DNA of the CDR3 is TGTGCCAGCAGCGACGATCTTGGTACGCAGTATTTT. Translated: CASSDDLGTQYF.

Concerning this clonotype: This clone may be a read error of a much larger clone one base away. Lacking the conserved final phenylalanine or tryptophan, this CDR3 likely reflects a read error. V is TRBV6-5 and J is TRBJ1-5; 7 positions agree with TRBD1. CDR3 length equals 15 residues. Germline loops: CDR1 MNHEY, CDR2 SVGAGI. Germline trimming cut 6 bases from V and 4 bases from J; bases unmatched to any gene: 9. The CDR3 DNA is TGTGCCAGCAGGAGTGGGACAGCTCCTAATCAGCCCCAGCATCTT. This gives the protein CASRSGTAPNQPQHL.

In its sample, this clonotype was seen many times. The chain links TRBV19 to TRBJ2-3; 7 bases line up with TRBD1. The ends lost 5 bases at V and 0 bases at J; junction bases unmatched: 5. Germline loops: CDR1 LNHDA, CDR2 SQIVND (reference sequence). The CDR3 covers 15 residues. This chain's CDR3 is CASSEQGLSTDTQYF. The CDR3 DNA sequence: TGTGCCAGTAGTGAACAGGGGCTAAGCACAGATACGCAGTATTTT.

This sequence joins TRBV20-1 and TRBJ2-7; 7 bases map to TRBD1. Germline CDR1 is DFQATT and CDR2 is SNEGSKA (reference sequence). Losses at the gene ends were 4 bases for V and 0 bases for J; bases not matched to a gene: 6. The CDR3 runs 14 residues. CDR3 bases: TGCAGTGCTACCCAGGGGGATTCCTCCTACGAGCAGTACTTC. Its translation: CSATQGDSSYEQYF.

This clonotype was picked up many times. J is TRBJ2-3 and V is TRBV9, with 8 bases lining up with TRBD2. CDR1 and CDR2 from the germline V gene are SGDLS and YYNGEE. This CDR3 is 16 amino acids long. V lost 1 base, J lost 0 bases, and 4 bases stayed unmatched. CDR3 in DNA: TGTGCCAGCAGCGTATTATTAGCGGGGAGCACAGATACGCAGTATTTT. Protein: CASSVLLAGSTDTQYF.

J is TRBJ2-1 and V is TRBV28, with 11 bases lining up with TRBD2. J was trimmed by 2 bases and V by 8 bases; bases with no gene match: 2. Germline V gene data show CDR1 as MDHEN and CDR2 as SYDVKM. The CDR3 contains 14 residues. The CDR3 sequence: CASELAGAYNEQFF. The CDR3 region has the DNA TGTGCCAGCGAACTAGCGGGAGCCTACAATGAGCAGTTCTTC.

Many counts were recorded for this clonotype. In DNA, the CDR3 is TGCGCCAGCAGTCAAATGAGGAGCAATGGCTACACCTTC. Its translation: CASSQMRSNGYTF. The genes are TRBV23-1 and TRBJ1-2; D gene unclear. TRBV23-1 is an open reading frame, and its role is uncertain. Trimming cost V 2 bases and J 6 bases, with 10 bases left between them. The CDR3 is 13 amino acids.

This clonotype was recorded at least ten times. The CDR3 nucleotides read TGTGCCAGCAGCTTAGGACTAGACAACAATGAGCAGTTCTTC. Translated, it gives CASSLGLDNNEQFF. The chain is built from TRBV7-6 and TRBJ2-1; maybe TRBD2 (6 bases). CDR3 length: 14 residues. Trimming removed 1 base from V and 5 bases from J, with 9 bases in between. CDR1 SGHVS and CDR2 FNYEAQ come from the germline V gene.

This clonotype has at least ten counts. The chain has TRBV7-9 and TRBJ2-5; D gene uncertain. The CDR3 runs 13 residues. V lost 1 base and J 2 bases, leaving 5 bases between the germline ends. Germline V gene sequence: CDR1 SEHNR, CDR2 FQNEAQ (reference sequence). The CDR3 reads CASSLGLQETQYF. Here the CDR3 DNA reads TGTGCCAGCAGCTTAGGGCTTCAAGAGACCCAGTACTTC.

The table lists this clonotype with a few counts. This sequence may be a read error, since a much larger clone differs from it by one base. V and J are TRBV6-6 and TRBJ1-5; 7 bases align to TRBD1. Per the germline V gene, CDR1 is MNHNY and CDR2 is SVGAGI (reference sequence). Trimming cost V 11 bases and J 0 bases; bases outside gene matches: 4. The CDR3 contains 13 residues. In DNA, the CDR3 is TGTGCCTGCGGGACAGTTAGCAATCAGCCCCAGCATTTT. Its translation: CACGTVSNQPQHF.

This chain connects TRBV13 to TRBJ1-2; D is uncertain. This CDR3 is 15 amino acids long. Per the germline V gene, CDR1 is PRHDT and CDR2 is FYEKMQ (reference sequence). Trimming took 0 bases from V and 3 from J, leaving 11 bases between them. CDR3 sequence: CASSLGGARDYGYTF. The CDR3 DNA follows: TGTGCCAGCAGCTTAGGGGGCGCCCGAGACTATGGCTACACCTTC.

This clonotype came up many times. This chain joins TRBV5-1 and TRBJ2-2, with 8 bases fitting TRBD1. The CDR3 extends over 14 amino acids. The trim removed 5 bases at V and 4 bases at J, leaving 4 bases unmatched. The germline CDR1 and CDR2 sequences are SGHRS and YFSETQ. The CDR3 DNA reads TGCGCCAGCAGATGGGACAGGAGCACCGGGGAGCTGTTTTTT. Residues: CASRWDRSTGELFF. The whole variable domain, filled in from reference TRBV5-1 and TRBJ2-2, reads KAGVTQTPRYLIKTRGQQVTLSCSPISGHRSVSWYQQTPGQGLQFLFEYFSETQRNKGNFPGRFSGRQFSNSRSEMNVSTLELGDSALYLCASRWDRSTGELFFGEGSRLTVL.

This clonotype was detected many times. V gene TRBV4-3 combines with J gene TRBJ1-6, with D possibly being TRBD1 (6 bases). Trimming took off 0 bases at V and 7 bases at J, with 10 bases between the two ends. The CDR3 spans 15 residues. Germline V gene lookup returns CDR1 LGHNA and CDR2 YSLEER. CDR3 residues: CASSQDRGTNSPLHF. The CDR3 DNA reads TGCGCCAGCAGCCAAGATAGGGGGACCAATTCACCCCTCCACTTT.

Turning to this clonotype: A much larger clone lies a single base off, so this may be a read error. The chain has TRBV28 and TRBJ1-3; D might be TRBD1 (5 bases). In germline, CDR1 is MDHEN, CDR2 SYDVKM. Between the trimmed V and J ends, which lost 11 bases and 2 bases, there was a span of 13 bases. This CDR3 is 13 amino acids long. Here the CDR3 DNA reads TGTGCCTGCGGGACTCAGACTGGAAACACCATATATTTT. It translates to CACGTQTGNTIYF. The full variable domain, completed using reference TRBV28 and TRBJ1-3, is DVKVTQSSRYLVKRTGEKVFLECVQDMDHENMFWYRQDPGLGLRLIYFSYDVKMKEKGDIPEGYSVSREKKERFSLILESASTNQTSMYLCACGTQTGNTIYFGEGSWLTVV.

This clonotype was seen ten or more times. V usage is TRBV6-2 or TRBV6-3 and J usage is TRBJ1-2; D is undetermined. V gave up 6 bases and J gave up 4 bases, with 12 bases separating them. CDR1 is MNHEY, CDR2 SVGEGT, per germline. The CDR3 totals 13 residues. CDR3 sequence (DNA): TGTGCCAGCAGCTCACCCGACACCTATGGCTACACCTTC. It encodes CASSSPDTYGYTF.

The CDR3 DNA is TGCAGTGTTCCGGAGGGGCCGAGTTGGACTGAAGCTTTCTTT. Translated: CSVPEGPSWTEAFF. This chain connects TRBV20-1 to TRBJ1-1, with a tentative D call TRBD1 (5 bases). The germline CDR1 and CDR2 sequences are DFQATT and SNEGSKA (reference sequence). The CDR3 is made up of 14 amino acids. Between the trimmed V and J ends, which lost 7 bases and 5 bases, there was a span of 20 bases.

This chain joins TRBV2 and TRBJ1-6, with D unresolved. V was shortened by 2 bases and J by 6 bases, with 8 bases between the two germline ends. The germline V gene encodes CDR1 SNHLY and CDR2 FYNNEI. The CDR3 extends over 14 amino acids. The CDR3 nucleotides are TGTGCCAGCAGTGAAATCCTGGGTAATTCACCCCTCCACTTT. The encoded protein is CASSEILGNSPLHF. Variable domain in full (rest from reference TRBV2 and TRBJ1-6): EPEVTQTPSHQVTQMGQEVILRCVPISNHLYFYWYRQILGQKVEFLVSFYNNEISEKSEIFDDQFSVERPDGSNFTLKIRSTKLEDSAMYFCASSEILGNSPLHFGNGTRLTVT.

As concerns this clonotype: A read error is likely, as this CDR3 ends without the conserved phenylalanine or tryptophan. The chain joins TRBV7-9 to TRBJ2-5, with D maybe TRBD1 (5 bases). This CDR3 is 13 amino acids long. Per the germline V gene, CDR1 is SEHNR and CDR2 is FQNEAQ (reference sequence). Trimming shortened V by 7 bases and J by 1 base, and 10 bases separated the two germline ends. CDR3 protein: CASIRALQETQYS. The CDR3 bases are TGTGCCAGCATCAGGGCCCTCCAAGAGACCCAGTACTCC.

This clonotype has ten or more counts. The gene calls are TRBV27 and TRBJ2-7; D possibly corresponds to TRBD1 (6 bases). V was cut by 5 bases and J by 2 bases, with 13 bases left in between. This CDR3 region has 14 residues. Germline values: CDR1 MNHEY, CDR2 SMNVEV (reference sequence). The CDR3 region has the DNA TGTGCCAGCAGTCCCGGACAGCACCCCTACGAGCAGTACTTC. Protein product: CASSPGQHPYEQYF.

The CDR3 DNA reads as TGTGCCAGCAGTGACGGGACTAGCGGGAGGGGCTGGAATGAGCAGTTCTTC. It codes for CASSDGTSGRGWNEQFF. This rearrangement joins TRBV6-1 to TRBJ2-1; 16 positions agree with TRBD2. The germline V gene encodes CDR1 MNHNS and CDR2 SASEGT. The CDR3 is made up of 17 amino acids. V was pared by 3 bases and J by 7 bases, with 6 bases of the junction left unmatched.